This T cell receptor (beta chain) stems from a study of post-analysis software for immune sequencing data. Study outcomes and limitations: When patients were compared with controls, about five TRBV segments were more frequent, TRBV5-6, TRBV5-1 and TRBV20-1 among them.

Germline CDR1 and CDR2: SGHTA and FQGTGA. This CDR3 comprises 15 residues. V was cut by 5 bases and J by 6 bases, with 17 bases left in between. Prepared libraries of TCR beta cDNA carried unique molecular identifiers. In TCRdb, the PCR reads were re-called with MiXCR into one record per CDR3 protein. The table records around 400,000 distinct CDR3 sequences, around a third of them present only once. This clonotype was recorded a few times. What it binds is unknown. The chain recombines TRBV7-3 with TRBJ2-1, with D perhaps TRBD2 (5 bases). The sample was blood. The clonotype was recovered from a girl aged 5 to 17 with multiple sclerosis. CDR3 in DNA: TGTGCCAGCAGCGGAGGAGGTACTAGTCTCAATGAGCAGTTCTTC. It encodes CASSGGGTSLNEQFF.